This T cell receptor beta chain appears in the sequencing data of a study of shared clonotypes between healthy human individuals. For every subset, genomic DNA was evenly distributed across several immunoSEQ plates. Clones were read by immunoSEQ multiplex PCR, and TCRdb kept only the in-frame ones, dropping some. The sample lists about 2.4 million clones, roughly 93% occurring once. Note on this clone: Its matching antigen is unknown.

Study-level points and caveats: Only blood was sampled, and tissue TCR repertoires likely differ from blood ones.

Per germline, CDR1 KGHSH and CDR2 LQKENI. The CDR3 length is 15 residues. Trimming pared 0 bases from V and 2 bases from J, leaving 10 bases between. This clonotype was sampled from a man between 18 and 29 years old in good health. Some clones in this sample may be carry-over from other donors' samples. Sample: naive CD4+ T cells from PBMCs. Subset given: CD45RA+ positively selected. V and J are TRBV18 and TRBJ1-1; D is undetermined. For the CDR3, the DNA is TGTGCCAGCTCACCACCTTCGCAGGCAAACACTGAAGCTTTCTTT. This gives the protein CASSPPSQANTEAFF.